The next 20 T cell receptor beta chains were all read from a single sample in a study of siplizumab effects on memory and regulatory T cells. The data were produced by immunoSEQ multiplex PCR, yet TCRdb's version contains in-frame clones alone and is incomplete. The profile covers about 91,000 clones, with roughly 93% appearing a single time and 6.5% taken by the ten largest. Sequencing input: CD8+ T cells sorted from blood. Source of these receptors: a human donor in good health.

CDR3 bases: TGTGCCACCAGCAGAGATAAGGCGGGAGGCAATGAGCAGTTCTTC. It encodes CATSRDKAGGNEQFF. This rearrangement joins TRBV15 to TRBJ2-1; 8 bases agree with TRBD2. V dropped 0 bases and J dropped 6; count of bases not matched to a gene: 4. Germline V CDR1 and CDR2: LNHNV, YYDKDF (reference sequence). The CDR3 spans 15 residues.

The chain combines TRBV10-3 with TRBJ2-1, with 8 nucleotides matching TRBD2. The CDR3 totals 14 residues. Per germline, CDR1 ENHRY and CDR2 SYGVKD. The V segment lost 3 bases and the J segment 4 bases; nucleotides outside the gene matches: 2. The CDR3 nucleotides are TGTGCCATCAGTGAACGGGAGGGTTACAATGAGCAGTTCTTC. It yields the protein CAISEREGYNEQFF.

The chain employs TRBV9 and TRBJ2-2, with no clear D. This CDR3 spans 13 amino acids. Trimming cost V 3 bases and J 1 base, with 4 bases left between them. The germline V gene encodes CDR1 SGDLS and CDR2 YYNGEE. The CDR3 DNA reads as TGTGCCAGCAGCGCCCTGAACACCGGGGAGCTGTTTTTT. Its translation: CASSALNTGELFF. Full variable domain (missing parts from reference TRBV9 and TRBJ2-2): DSGVTQTPKHLITATGQRVTLRCSPRSGDLSVYWYQQSLDQGLQFLIQYYNGEERAKGNILERFSAQQFPDLHSELNLSSLELGDSALYFCASSALNTGELFFGEGSRLTVL.

The rearrangement links TRBV5-1 to TRBJ2-5; D is unclear. This CDR3 contains 14 residues. V dropped 4 bases and J dropped 4 bases, with 14 bases sitting between them. Germline values: CDR1 SGHRS, CDR2 YFSETQ. CDR3 loop: CASSPRAPGETQYF. Here the CDR3 DNA reads TGCGCCAGCAGCCCTAGGGCACCAGGAGAGACCCAGTACTTC.

The rearrangement uses TRBV7-3 and TRBJ2-6; 10 bases map to TRBD1. V lost 7 bases to trimming and J lost 0 bases; unmatched junction nucleotides: 9. CDR3 size: 18 residues. CDR1 and CDR2 from the germline V gene are SGHTA and FQGTGA. The CDR3 DNA reads as TGTGCCAGCAACAAAGGAGGGACAGGGGCCTCTGGGGCCAACGTCCTGACTTTC. Protein sequence: CASNKGGTGASGANVLTF.

This chain links TRBV4-3 with TRBJ2-3; tentatively, D is TRBD2 (6 bases). Per germline, CDR1 LGHNA and CDR2 YSLEER. Between the trimmed V and J ends, which lost 0 bases and 7 bases, there was a span of 8 bases. There are 13 residues in the CDR3. CDR3 sequence: CASSQDSGHTQYF. CDR3 DNA sequence: TGCGCCAGCAGCCAAGATAGCGGCCATACGCAGTATTTT.

The chain recombines TRBV27 with TRBJ1-5; no firm D call. The CDR3 sequence is 15 residues long. The germline V and J ends were trimmed by 4 bases and 0 bases, with 10 bases remaining between them. From germline, CDR1 is MNHEY and CDR2 SMNVEV (reference sequence). The CDR3 sequence: CASSSSSYSNQPQHF. In DNA form, the CDR3 reads TGTGCCAGCAGTTCCAGTTCCTATAGCAATCAGCCCCAGCATTTT.

This sequence joins TRBV6-4 and TRBJ2-1; TRBD2 matches 11 bases. The CDR3 contains 15 residues. The germline CDR1 and CDR2 sequences are MRHNA and SNTAGT. The J segment lost 8 bases and the V segment lost 5 bases, leaving 8 bases of the junction unmatched. CDR3 DNA sequence: TGTGCCAGCAGTTTAGCGGGGGGGGATTCCCATGAGCAGTTCTTC. Its translation is CASSLAGGDSHEQFF.

CDR3 coding DNA: TGTGCCTGGAGTTTTACCCCACCGGCATATATAAACAATGAGCAGTTCTTC. Its translation is CAWSFTPPAYINNEQFF. The genes are TRBV30 and TRBJ2-1, with D unresolved. Germline V gene data show CDR1 as GTSNPN and CDR2 as SVGIG (reference sequence). This CDR3 comprises 17 residues. Trimming shortened V by 2 bases and J by 5 bases, and 22 bases separated the two germline ends. Filled out from reference TRBV30 and TRBJ2-1, the complete variable domain reads SQTIHQWPATLVQPVGSPLSLECTVEGTSNPNLYWYRQAAGRGLQLLFYSVGIGQISSEVPQNLSASRPQDRQFILSSKKLLLSDSGFYLCAWSFTPPAYINNEQFFGPGTRLTVL.

The rearrangement joins TRBV7-9 to TRBJ1-3; 9 bases fit TRBD1. This CDR3 has 18 residues. CDR1 and CDR2 (germline): SEHNR, FQNEAQ (reference sequence). Trimming cost V 5 bases and J 3 bases; bases outside gene matches: 14. The CDR3 DNA is TGTGCCAGCAGCCCGCTAGGGATCACAGGGGGCCATGGAAACACCATATATTTT. Amino acids: CASSPLGITGGHGNTIYF.

In its sample, this clone was seen a few times. The J gene is TRBJ2-1, the V gene TRBV6-1; the D gene could be TRBD1 or TRBD2 (5 bases each). Between the trimmed V and J ends, which lost 2 bases and 2 bases, there was a span of 10 bases. This CDR3 has 15 residues. In germline, CDR1 is MNHNS, CDR2 SASEGT. In DNA form, the CDR3 reads TGTGCCAGCAGTGAACTGGGGGAAGCCTACAATGAGCAGTTCTTC. Its translation is CASSELGEAYNEQFF.

The gene calls are TRBV10-2 and TRBJ2-2, with 9 bases matching TRBD1. Germline lookup yields CDR1 WSHSY and CDR2 SAAADI. This CDR3 contains 14 residues. V shed 2 bases, J shed 9 bases, and the junction held 4 bases outside the gene matches. The CDR3 here is CASSEPTGGRELFF. The CDR3 DNA reads TGCGCCAGCAGTGAGCCCACAGGGGGCCGGGAGCTGTTTTTT.

For the CDR3, the DNA is TGCGCCAGCAGCCCGCTTGCCGGGGGGGAAGTGTTCTATGAGCAGTTCTTC. Translated, it gives CASSPLAGGEVFYEQFF. The rearrangement links TRBV5-1 to TRBJ2-1, with 8 nucleotides matching TRBD2. The V gene end was trimmed by 4 bases and the J gene end by 8 bases; junction bases not matched to a gene: 17. This CDR3 comprises 17 residues. The germline V gene encodes CDR1 SGHRS and CDR2 YFSETQ.

The chain joins TRBV6-1 to TRBJ1-3; D not certain. From germline, CDR1 is MNHNS and CDR2 SASEGT. With 6 bases removed from V and 0 bases from J, the gap between germline ends came to 12 bases. This CDR3 comprises 15 residues. CDR3 in amino acids: CASRADRNSGNTIYF. The CDR3 nucleotides are TGTGCCAGCAGGGCGGACCGGAACTCTGGAAACACCATATATTTT.

The J gene is TRBJ1-1, the V gene TRBV27; possible D gene TRBD1, 5 bases. Looked up from germline, CDR1 is MNHEY and CDR2 is SMNVEV (reference sequence). The V gene lost 4 bases and the J gene lost 0 bases, with 6 bases spanning the gap. The length of the CDR3 is 13 residues. CDR3 residues: CASSSGLNTEAFF. CDR3 DNA: TGTGCCAGCAGTTCAGGGCTGAACACTGAAGCTTTCTTT.

Turning to this clone: At one of its ends the junction is not consistent with the germline gene, which may arise from a read error. V usage is TRBV11-3 and J usage is TRBJ2-1; TRBD2 matches at 11 bases. Per the germline V gene, CDR1 is SGHNT and CDR2 is YENEEA. This CDR3 comprises 15 residues. The CDR3 nucleotides read TGTGCCAGCAGATTAGCGGGAGGGCCTGACAATGAGCAGTTCTTC. It yields the protein CASRLAGGPDNEQFF. The variable domain in full, completed from reference TRBV11-3 and TRBJ2-1, reads EAGVVQSPRYKIIEKKQPVAFWCNPISGHNTLYWYLQNLGQGPELLIRYENEEAVDDSQLPKDRFSAERLKGVDSTLKIQPAELGDSAVYLCASRLAGGPDNEQFFGPGTRLTVL.

This chain links TRBV4-3 with TRBJ2-1; D is ambiguous. Trimming pared 0 bases from V and 9 bases from J, leaving 9 bases between. Germline CDR1 and CDR2: LGHNA and YSLEER. CDR3 length: 13 amino acids. As DNA, the CDR3 is TGCGCCAGCAGCCAAGAACGATTCGGTGAGCAGTTCTTC. As protein: CASSQERFGEQFF.

In nucleotides, the CDR3 is TGTGCCAGCAGAACACTATCCGGGACAGCGATCCATAGAGCTTTCTTT. Translation gives CASRTLSGTAIHRAFF. The chain has TRBV2 and TRBJ1-1, with 7 bases that match TRBD1. With 6 bases clipped from V and 10 bases from J, the junction kept 20 bases outside the gene matches. Germline CDR1 is SNHLY and CDR2 is FYNNEI. CDR3 length equals 16 residues.

The V gene is TRBV7-3, the J gene TRBJ2-3; D not resolved. Germline CDR1 and CDR2: SGHTA and FQGTGA. CDR3 length: 15 amino acids. Between the trimmed V and J ends, which lost 8 bases and 0 bases, there was a span of 15 bases. CDR3 sequence: CASAMGQTSTDTQYF. DNA for the CDR3: TGTGCCAGCGCGATGGGTCAGACCAGCACAGATACGCAGTATTTT.

This clone has a handful of counts. The gene calls are TRBV6-1 and TRBJ1-2; TRBD1 matches at 7 bases. Trimming removed 10 bases from V and 9 bases from J; junction bases left unmatched: 11. Germline V gene data show CDR1 as MNHNS and CDR2 as SASEGT. The CDR3 is made up of 12 amino acids. The CDR3 nucleotides are TGTGCCAACAGGGGCCCCCAGGGGAGCTACACCTTC. This encodes CANRGPQGSYTF.